A single sample gave rise to the 27 T cell receptor beta chains below, sequenced in a study of T cell repertoires in cytomegalovirus infection. MiXCR, run by TCRdb on the reads, gives a single entry per CDR3 protein. Here the sample spans 150,000 to 200,000 distinct CDR3 sequences, 14% being singletons. Material: PBMCs. These receptors were obtained from a human donor in good health (CMV status not recorded). Some clones in this sample may be carry-over from other donors' samples.

This clonotype was seen a handful of times. The chain employs TRBV15 and TRBJ2-1; 10 positions agree with TRBD2. The V gene end was trimmed by 5 bases and the J gene end by 7 bases; junction bases not matched to a gene: 11. Germline V CDR1 and CDR2: LNHNV, YYDKDF (reference sequence). The CDR3 has 16 residues. CDR3 protein: CATSPRSGGYGNEQFF. CDR3 bases: TGTGCCACCAGCCCACGTAGCGGGGGGTACGGGAATGAGCAGTTCTTC.

V and J are TRBV27 and TRBJ2-4; 10 bases are a match to TRBD1. The CDR3 contains 14 residues. Germline loops: CDR1 MNHEY, CDR2 SMNVEV (reference sequence). With 4 bases clipped from V and 8 bases from J, the junction kept 5 bases outside the gene matches. CDR3 DNA: TGTGCCAGCAGTTCGACAGGGGGCAGGCACATTCAGTACTTC. Translating gives CASSSTGGRHIQYF.

This clonotype was found a few times. The chain has TRBV27 and TRBJ1-6; the match to TRBD1 covers 9 bases. CDR3 size: 16 residues. Germline values: CDR1 MNHEY, CDR2 SMNVEV (reference sequence). V dropped 3 bases and J dropped 6; count of bases not matched to a gene: 6. CDR3 coding DNA: TGTGCCAGCAGTTTGGCCGGGACAGGGTTTAATTCACCCCTCCACTTT. Translated: CASSLAGTGFNSPLHF.

This clonotype occurred many times. The rearrangement uses TRBV7-2 and TRBJ1-6; maybe TRBD1 (6 bases). CDR1 and CDR2 from the germline V gene are SGHTA and FQGNSA. Trimming stripped 1 base from V and 9 bases from J, with 13 bases between. The CDR3 length is 15 residues. For the CDR3, the DNA is TGTGCCAGCAGCTTAGACAGGGTTATTGCTTCACCCCTCCACTTT. Translating gives CASSLDRVIASPLHF.

The chain is built from TRBV29-1 and TRBJ2-5; D is unresolved. With 4 bases removed from V and 3 bases from J, the gap between germline ends came to 6 bases. The CDR3 contains 11 residues. Germline CDR1 and CDR2: SQVTM and ANQGSEA. CDR3 loop: CSVAEKETQYF. Written as DNA, the CDR3 is TGCAGCGTTGCAGAAAAAGAGACCCAGTACTTC. Variable domain in full (rest from reference TRBV29-1 and TRBJ2-5): SAVISQKPSRDICQRGTSLTIQCQVDSQVTMMFWYRQQPGQSLTLIATANQGSEATYESGFVIDKFPISRPNLTFSTLTVSNMSPEDSSIYLCSVAEKETQYFGPGTRLLVL.

This clonotype was recorded many times. The chain combines TRBV28 with TRBJ1-3; TRBD1 aligns across 7 bases. The CDR3 is 17 residues long. Germline V gives CDR1 MDHEN, CDR2 SYDVKM. The V and J ends lost 4 bases and 0 bases, in that order; junction bases with no gene match: 9. The CDR3 spells CASSSRRDSRSGNTIYF. The CDR3 DNA is TGTGCCAGCAGTTCACGCAGGGACAGCCGCTCTGGAAACACCATATATTTT.

This clonotype was observed at least ten times. The CDR3 nucleotides read TGTGCCAGCAGCTTAGGACTAGCGGGAAGGGAGCAGTTCTTC. Translated, it gives CASSLGLAGREQFF. This chain connects TRBV28 to TRBJ2-1; TRBD2 matches at 12 bases. Germline CDR1 is MDHEN and CDR2 is SYDVKM. The V gene end was trimmed by 6 bases and the J gene end by 10 bases; junction bases not matched to a gene: 7. This CDR3 region has 14 residues.

This clonotype was counted between two and nine times. The chain couples TRBV5-1 to TRBJ1-2; 7 bases fit TRBD1. The CDR3 is 14 residues long. Germline V gene lookup returns CDR1 SGHRS and CDR2 YFSETQ. Germline trimming cut 4 bases from V and 4 bases from J; bases unmatched to any gene: 7. The CDR3 DNA sequence: TGCGCCAGCAGCCCCCAACAGGGGACCTATGGCTACACCTTC. This codes for CASSPQQGTYGYTF.

This clonotype was observed many times. The rearrangement links TRBV6-6 to TRBJ2-4, with 12 bases matching TRBD1. J lost 9 bases, V lost 4 bases, and 4 bases had no gene match. Germline CDR1 and CDR2: MNHNY and SVGAGI (reference sequence). The CDR3 extends over 14 amino acids. The CDR3 DNA reads TGTGCCAGCAGTTCCGGGACAGGGGGCCGCATTCAGTACTTC. As protein: CASSSGTGGRIQYF.

This clonotype was found a few times. V gene TRBV11-2 combines with J gene TRBJ1-2; TRBD1 matches at 7 bases. CDR3 size: 16 residues. V lost 5 bases to trimming and J lost 8 bases; unmatched junction nucleotides: 17. Germline CDR1 reads SGHAT; CDR2 reads FQNNGV. Here the CDR3 DNA reads TGTGCCAGCAGCCCCGCTGGACAGGCAATTTCTCGAGGCTACACCTTC. It translates to CASSPAGQAISRGYTF. The complete variable domain, with remaining parts taken from reference TRBV11-2 and TRBJ1-2, reads EAGVAQSPRYKIIEKRQSVAFWCNPISGHATLYWYQQILGQGPKLLIQFQNNGVVDDSQLPKDRFSAERLKGVDSTLKIQPAKLEDSAVYLCASSPAGQAISRGYTFGSGTRLTVV.

This clonotype has a handful of counts. The chain combines TRBV6-2 or TRBV6-3 with TRBJ2-2, with a weak D call TRBD2 (6 bases). Germline CDR1 MNHEY, CDR2 SVGEGT. Trimming left V 0 bases short and J 5 bases short, with 16 bases between. This CDR3 contains 17 residues. The CDR3 bases are TGTGCCAGCAGTTACTCGATATTGGGACTGAAGACCGGGGAGCTGTTTTTT. Encoded protein: CASSYSILGLKTGELFF.

This clonotype was detected ten times or more. The rearrangement joins TRBV6-2 or TRBV6-3 to TRBJ1-1; 11 nucleotides line up with TRBD1. Unmatched junction bases numbered 13, after V lost 6 bases and J lost 4 bases. Germline V gene sequence: CDR1 MNHEY, CDR2 SVGEGT. The CDR3 length is 17 residues. The CDR3 protein is CASSPIRDRGDGTEAFF. The CDR3 nucleotides are TGTGCCAGCAGCCCAATCCGGGACAGGGGGGACGGCACTGAAGCTTTCTTT.

This clonotype occurred many times. The chain combines TRBV7-2 with TRBJ2-1; TRBD1 is a possible D gene (6 bases). This CDR3 contains 15 residues. The germline V gene encodes CDR1 SGHTA and CDR2 FQGNSA. V was pared by 1 base and J by 0 bases, with 7 bases between. For the CDR3, the DNA is TGTGCCAGCAGCTTAGAGGGGGACTCCTACAATGAGCAGTTCTTC. Amino acid sequence: CASSLEGDSYNEQFF.

J is TRBJ1-2 and V is TRBV25-1; 9 bases fit TRBD1. This CDR3 spans 13 amino acids. V trimming: 4 bases; J trimming: 6 bases; junction bases outside the gene matches: 3. In germline, CDR1 is MGHDK, CDR2 SYGVNS. The CDR3 region has the DNA TGTGCCAGCAGTGTACAGGGGGCGAATGGCTACACCTTC. Amino acids: CASSVQGANGYTF.

This clonotype was counted ten times or more. The chain employs TRBV14 and TRBJ1-6; D may be TRBD1 (5 bases). The V and J ends lost 3 bases and 6 bases respectively, with 12 bases between them. This CDR3 is built from 15 residues. Germline loops: CDR1 SGHDN, CDR2 FVKESK. Written as DNA, the CDR3 is TGTGCCAGCAGCCACAGGGCGGTCGGTAATTCACCCCTCCACTTT. As protein: CASSHRAVGNSPLHF.

This clonotype was recorded at least ten times. V gene TRBV5-4 combines with J gene TRBJ2-6; 9 bases map to TRBD1. The CDR3 totals 17 residues. V lost 4 bases and J lost 3; bases outside the gene matches: 8. Per the germline V gene, CDR1 is SGHNT and CDR2 is YYREEE (reference sequence). CDR3 in amino acids: CASSRGQGVGGANVLTF. The CDR3 region has the DNA TGTGCCAGCAGCCGGGGACAGGGAGTGGGTGGGGCCAACGTCCTGACTTTC.

The rearrangement uses TRBV4-1 and TRBJ2-3, with D possibly being TRBD1 (6 bases). This CDR3 is 12 amino acids long. V was shortened by 4 bases and J by 6 bases, with 8 bases between the two germline ends. Per germline, CDR1 MGHRA and CDR2 YSYEKL. This CDR3 reads CASSPRGDTQYF. The CDR3 DNA reads as TGCGCCAGCAGCCCGAGGGGGGATACGCAGTATTTT.

This clonotype was detected ten times or more. The CDR3 here is CASSLPRGNSNQPQHF. For the CDR3, the DNA is TGTGCCAGCTCACTTCCCAGGGGGAATAGCAATCAGCCCCAGCATTTT. The chain uses TRBV18 and TRBJ1-5; 7 nucleotides line up with TRBD1. The CDR3 is 16 residues long. V was pared by 4 bases and J by 0 bases, with 6 bases of the junction left unmatched. Germline V gene data show CDR1 as KGHSH and CDR2 as LQKENI. Full variable domain (missing parts from reference TRBV18 and TRBJ1-5): NAGVMQNPRHLVRRRGQEARLRCSPMKGHSHVYWYRQLPEEGLKFMVYLQKENIIDESGMPKERFSAEFPKEGPSILRIQQVVRGDSAAYFCASSLPRGNSNQPQHFGDGTRLSIL.

Many counts were recorded for this clonotype. The rearrangement uses TRBV5-4 and TRBJ1-1; possible D gene TRBD1, 6 bases. V was trimmed by 1 base and J by 0 bases, leaving 7 bases between them. The germline gives CDR1 SGHNT, CDR2 YYREEE (reference sequence). The CDR3 covers 14 residues. Written as DNA, the CDR3 is TGTGCCAGCAGCTTGACAGGGATGAACACTGAAGCTTTCTTT. It specifies CASSLTGMNTEAFF.

At least ten counts were recorded for this clonotype. The chain links TRBV7-8 to TRBJ2-1; D remains unclear. This CDR3 spans 18 amino acids. V gave up 0 bases and J gave up 4 bases, with 19 bases separating them. CDR1 and CDR2 from the germline V gene are SGHVS and FQNEAQ. CDR3 protein: CASSLAGRAGRRYNEQFF. The CDR3 DNA reads TGTGCCAGCAGCTTAGCGGGAAGGGCCGGGCGCAGGTACAATGAGCAGTTCTTC.

This clonotype has ten or more counts. The V gene is TRBV7-2, the J gene TRBJ1-2, with 8 positions matching TRBD1. The V gene end was trimmed by 0 bases and the J gene end by 8 bases; junction bases not matched to a gene: 8. The CDR3 is 15 residues long. The germline V gene has CDR1 SGHTA and CDR2 FQGNSA. In DNA form, the CDR3 reads TGTGCCAGCAGCTTAGCGTCGCAGGGGGCAAGGGGCTACACCTTC. Residues: CASSLASQGARGYTF.

In this sample, this clonotype turned up once. The chain employs TRBV5-6 and TRBJ2-2; possible D gene TRBD1, 5 bases. CDR3 length: 16 residues. With 0 bases removed from V and 3 bases from J, the gap between germline ends came to 12 bases. Germline V gives CDR1 SGHDT, CDR2 YYEEEE. The CDR3 nucleotides are TGTGCCAGCAGCTTGGTCGGGTCAGGGTACACCGGGGAGCTGTTTTTT. Its protein is CASSLVGSGYTGELFF.

This chain uses TRBV12-3 or TRBV12-4 with TRBJ1-1; D might be TRBD1 (5 bases). The CDR3 is 13 residues long. V was shortened by 6 bases and J by 7 bases, with 15 bases between the two germline ends. The CDR3 DNA reads TGTGCCAGCAGACGAGCGGGGGAAGGTGAAGCTTTCTTT. Amino acid sequence: CASRRAGEGEAFF.

The chain combines TRBV29-1 with TRBJ1-1; D ambiguous. The V end lost 0 bases, the J end lost 0 bases, and 5 bases lay between the germline ends. The CDR3 runs to 13 residues. CDR1 is SQVTM, CDR2 ANQGSEA, per germline. CDR3 sequence (DNA): TGCAGCGTTGAAGATCCCATGAACACTGAAGCTTTCTTT. This encodes CSVEDPMNTEAFF.

This clonotype was detected a few times. The chain links TRBV7-6 to TRBJ1-1; D not resolved. The CDR3 loop spans 12 amino acids. The V gene's germline CDR1 is SGHVS and CDR2 FNYEAQ. Trimming shortened V by 9 bases and J by 7 bases, and 15 bases separated the two germline ends. The CDR3 coding sequence is TGTGCCAGTTCCCCGGGCTGGGGTGAAGCTTTCTTT. This codes for CASSPGWGEAFF.

The rearrangement uses TRBV30 and TRBJ1-1; D not certain. This CDR3 has 15 amino acids. Germline V gene sequence: CDR1 GTSNPN, CDR2 SVGIG (reference sequence). V gave up 0 bases and J gave up 1 base, with 12 bases separating them. The CDR3 DNA sequence: TGTGCCTGGAGTGTACCTGAGGAGGGGAACACTGAAGCTTTCTTT. This sequence encodes CAWSVPEEGNTEAFF.

V gene TRBV24-1 combines with J gene TRBJ2-3; D gene ambiguous. The CDR3 extends over 12 amino acids. V lost 2 bases to trimming and J lost 8 bases, with 7 bases between them. Germline CDR1 reads KGHDR; CDR2 reads SFDVKD. The CDR3 DNA reads as TGTGCCACCAGTGATTACGGCACTACGCAGTATTTT. As protein: CATSDYGTTQYF.